This T cell receptor (beta chain) emerged from a study of T cell repertoires in cytomegalovirus infection. TCRdb re-analysed the reads in MiXCR, keeping a single row per CDR3 protein. The profile shows 200,000 to 300,000 distinct CDR3 sequences, around 15% of them singletons. Trimming stripped 6 bases from V and 6 bases from J, with 14 bases between. The V gene's germline CDR1 is SQVTM and CDR2 ANQGSEA. The CDR3 has 13 amino acids. The TCR originated in a human donor in good health (CMV status not recorded). Some clones in this sample may be carry-over from other donors' samples. V usage is TRBV29-1 and J usage is TRBJ2-2, with D maybe TRBD1 (7 bases). The sample taken for sequencing was PBMCs. CDR3 coding DNA: TGCAGCGTGATAACAGGGGAGGCCGGGGAGCTGTTTTTT. It specifies CSVITGEAGELFF.